The TCR beta chain under discussion was sequenced for a study of blood T cells in healthy people across ages. The CDR3 is made up of 19 amino acids. With 6 bases removed from V and 1 base from J, the gap between germline ends came to 25 bases. PCR was performed a second time for 7 to 11 cycles using a sample-barcoded 5' primer and a J-beta primer mix. TCRdb redid the calling of the 5' RACE reads with MiXCR, one entry per CDR3 protein. The sample lists 550,000 to 750,000 distinct CDR3 sequences, 20% to 25% occurring once. Peripheral blood samples of around 9.5 milliliters were drawn from each donor. Study-level findings and limits: Any conclusive comparison of naive versus antigen-experienced cells was prevented by using unsorted PBMCs. Diversity was estimated from one million T cells, and these estimates were considered underestimates. Observed TCR beta diversity per million T cells went down as age went up. This fall followed a roughly linear course with age.

This clonotype was seen more than once but under ten times. No antigen is known for it. This chain connects TRBV12-3 or TRBV12-4 to TRBJ2-4, with D unclear. Sequences were obtained from blood. The source of this sequence is a man between 65 and 85 years old in good health. CDR3 protein: CASSSNPPQPTAAKNIQYF. CDR3 nucleotides: TGTGCCAGCAGCTCAAATCCTCCGCAGCCGACGGCTGCCAAAAACATTCAGTACTTC.